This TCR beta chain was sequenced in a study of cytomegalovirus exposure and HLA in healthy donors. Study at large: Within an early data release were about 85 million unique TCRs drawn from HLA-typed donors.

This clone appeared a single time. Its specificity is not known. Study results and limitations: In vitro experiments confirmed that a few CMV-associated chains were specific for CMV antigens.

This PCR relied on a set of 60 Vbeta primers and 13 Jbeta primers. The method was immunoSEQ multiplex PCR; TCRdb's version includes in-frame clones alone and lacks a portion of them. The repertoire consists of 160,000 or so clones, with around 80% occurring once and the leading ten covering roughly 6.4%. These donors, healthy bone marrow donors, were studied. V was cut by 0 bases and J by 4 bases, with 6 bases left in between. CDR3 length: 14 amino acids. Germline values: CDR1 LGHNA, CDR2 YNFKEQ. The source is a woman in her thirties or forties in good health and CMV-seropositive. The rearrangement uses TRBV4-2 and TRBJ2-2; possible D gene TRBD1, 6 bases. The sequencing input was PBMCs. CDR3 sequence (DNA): TGTGCCAGCAGCCAAGAAGGGGGCACCGGGGAGCTGTTTTTT. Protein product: CASSQEGGTGELFF.